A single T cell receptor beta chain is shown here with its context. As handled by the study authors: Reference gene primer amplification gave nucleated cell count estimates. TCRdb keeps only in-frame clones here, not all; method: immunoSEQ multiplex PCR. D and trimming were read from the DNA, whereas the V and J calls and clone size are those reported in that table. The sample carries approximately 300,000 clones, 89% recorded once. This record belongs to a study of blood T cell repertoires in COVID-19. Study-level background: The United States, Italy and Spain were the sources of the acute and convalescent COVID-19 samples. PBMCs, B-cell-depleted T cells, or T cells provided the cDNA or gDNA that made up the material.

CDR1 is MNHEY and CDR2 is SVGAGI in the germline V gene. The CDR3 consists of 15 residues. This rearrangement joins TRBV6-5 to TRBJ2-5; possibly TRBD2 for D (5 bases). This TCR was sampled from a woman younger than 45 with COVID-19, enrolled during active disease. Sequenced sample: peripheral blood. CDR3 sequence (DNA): TGTGCGGCCCAACTGATCGGACTCCCGGGGGAGACCCAGTACTTC. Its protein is CAAQLIGLPGETQYF.